These T cell receptor beta chains were read from a single sample in a study of glioma-infiltrating T cells. Each CDR3 protein gets one entry after TCRdb re-called the multiplex PCR reads with MiXCR. The top ten clones hold about 15% of a sample with approximately 110,000 distinct CDR3 sequences, approximately 25% of them seen once. Input material: glioma tissue, nonneoplastic brain tissue, or PBMCs (not recorded which). All receptors derive from a human donor with low-grade glioma or glioblastoma, undergoing nonglioma brain surgery, or in good health (not recorded which). The CDR3 runs from the conserved cysteine through the conserved F or W. The D gene is left open where the match is weak. Size is omitted from some rows. Given values are once, few, many or a class for expanded clones.

TRBJ2-1,many,TRBV4-3,TRBD2,TGCGCCAGCAGCCTCCGCGCTAGCGGGAGCAACAATGAGCAGTTCTTC,CASSLRASGSNNEQFF
TRBJ1-3,.,TRBV20-1,TRBD1,TGCAGTGCTGGCGTTTGGACAGGGGTCGGAAACACCATATATTTT,CSAGVWTGVGNTIYF
TRBJ1-1,many,TRBV2,.,TGTGCCAGCAAATTGGAACCTCGGGCTTTCTTT,CASKLEPRAFF
TRBJ2-7,many,TRBV6-1,.,TGTGCCAGCAGTTATGGATTAGAGGGCGGTGGCTACGAGCAGTACTTC,CASSYGLEGGGYEQYF
TRBJ2-3,few,TRBV29-1,.,TGCAGCGTATCCGGGCAGCACCCCACAGATACGCAGTATTTT,CSVSGQHPTDTQYF
TRBJ1-6,.,TRBV7-6,.,TGTGCCAGCAGCTTCGCCCCGGGAAATAATTCAAACCTCCACTTT,CASSFAPGNNSNLHF
TRBJ2-3,many,TRBV6-6,.,TGTGCCAGCAGTTACGGGCAGCCCACTAGCACAGATACGCAGTATTTT,CASSYGQPTSTDTQYF
TRBJ2-7,few,TRBV5-4,.,TGTGCCAGCAGCTTACCGGGACTCTACGAGCAGTACTTC,CASSLPGLYEQYF
TRBJ1-2,many,TRBV7-9,.,TGTGCCAGCAGCTCGGACAGCCGCAACTATGGCTACACCTTC,CASSSDSRNYGYTF
TRBJ2-3,many,TRBV5-4,TRBD2,TGTGCCAGCAGCGGGGGGACTAGAGTGGATACGCAGTATTTT,CASSGGTRVDTQYF
TRBJ2-7,many,TRBV7-2,TRBD2,TGTGCCAGCAGCGCGTCGGGAGGGCCCTCCTACGAGCAGTACTTC,CASSASGGPSYEQYF
TRBJ2-3,many,TRBV4-1,TRBD2,TGCGCCACAGCGGGAGCAGAAGATACGCAGTATTTT,CATAGAEDTQYF
TRBJ2-1,many,TRBV11-2,.,TGTGCCAGCAGCTTAGCCGTCTACAATGAGCAGTTCTTC,CASSLAVYNEQFF
TRBJ2-7,once,TRBV27,TRBD1,TGTGCCAGCAGACCGGGACAGGGGATCCACGAGCAGTACTTC,CASRPGQGIHEQYF
TRBJ1-2,.,TRBV6-1,.,TGTGCCAGCAATAACGGGGGAGCCTATGGCTACACCTTC,CASNNGGAYGYTF
TRBJ1-1,.,TRBV10-3,.,TGTGCCACCAGTGAGTCGGCACAAGGGGAAGCTTTCTTT,CATSESAQGEAFF
TRBJ2-7,many,TRBV7-3,TRBD1,TGTGCCAGCAGTCTACAGGGGGTCGGCGAGCAGTACTTC,CASSLQGVGEQYF
TRBJ2-5,many,TRBV6-6,.,TGTGCCAGCAGTTACTCCGGGACTCCCTCGGCCAAGACCCAGTACTTC,CASSYSGTPSAKTQYF
TRBJ2-3,many,TRBV3-1,TRBD1,TGTGCCAGCACGGACAGGGGCGCAGATACGCAGTATTTT,CASTDRGADTQYF
TRBJ1-2,.,TRBV19,TRBD1,TGTGCCAGTAGTAAACCTCGGCCAGGGGGCCCGTATTATGGCTACACCTTC,CASSKPRPGGPYYGYTF
TRBJ2-1,.,TRBV29-1,.,TGCAGCGTTGATCTGGTAAATGAGCAGTTCTTC,CSVDLVNEQFF
TRBJ2-1,many,TRBV7-2,.,TGTGCCAGCAGTCCCACGGGGACCCTAGTGGATGAGCAGTTCTTC,CASSPTGTLVDEQFF
TRBJ1-2,.,TRBV20-1,.,.,CSIEDGTGAYYCYTF
TRBJ1-5,.,TRBV2,.,TGTGCCAGCAGTGGACGGGGCCGCGGGAGTCAGCCCCAGCATTTT,CASSGRGRGSQPQHF
TRBJ2-3,many,TRBV19,.,TGTGCCAGTAGCAGCGCCGATACGCAGTATTTT,CASSSADTQYF
TRBJ1-2,many,TRBV3-1,.,TGTGCCAGCAGCCCGGGGACGGAAATCTATGGCTACACCTTC,CASSPGTEIYGYTF
TRBJ2-1,many,TRBV5-1,.,TGCGCCAGCAGCTTGGAAGCAGGGGTTAATAATGAGCAGTTCTTC,CASSLEAGVNNEQFF
TRBJ2-7,many,TRBV24-1,.,TGTGCCACCAGTGATGACACCTACGAGCAGTACTTC,CATSDDTYEQYF
TRBJ2-3,many,TRBV10-3,.,TGTGCCATCAGTGTTAAGAAAACCCTGGGGGATACAGATACGCAGTATTTT,CAISVKKTLGDTDTQYF
TRBJ2-7,many,TRBV28,TRBD2,TGTGCCAGCAGCTCCCCTTTGACTAGCGGGGTACTCTACGAGCAGTACTTC,CASSSPLTSGVLYEQYF
TRBJ1-5,many,TRBV15,.,TGTGCCACCAGCCTCACGGGTAGCAATCAGCCCCAGCATTTT,CATSLTGSNQPQHF
TRBJ1-1,few,TRBV9,.,TGTGCCAGCAGCGCCCGTGTCCACAGCCAGAACACTGAAGCTTTCTTT,CASSARVHSQNTEAFF
TRBJ2-3,many,TRBV11-3,TRBD1,TGTGCCAGCAGCCCGGGACAGACCTCAAACACAGATACGCAGTATTTT,CASSPGQTSNTDTQYF
TRBJ2-7,few,TRBV2,TRBD1,TGTGCCAGCAGCGGACAGGGGAGTAGCTCCTACGAGCAGTACTTC,CASSGQGSSSYEQYF
TRBJ1-1,few,TRBV5-1,.,TGCGCCAGCAGCTTGGCCGACGGAGGGACTGAAGCTTTCTTT,CASSLADGGTEAFF
TRBJ1-5,few,TRBV10-3,.,TGTGCCATCAGTGACCCGAGCAGGGGAATGGGGGGCAATCAGCCCCAGCATTTT,CAISDPSRGMGGNQPQHF
TRBJ2-7,many,TRBV7-3,TRBD2,TGTGCCAGACCCCCAGTAGCGGGAGTATTCTCTTCACGGGGCTACGAGCAGTACTTC,CARPPVAGVFSSRGYEQYF
TRBJ2-4,many,TRBV28,TRBD1,TGTGCCAGCAGTACCCCCGGGACAGGGAAAAACATTCAGTACTTC,CASSTPGTGKNIQYF
TRBJ2-1,many,TRBV7-3,.,TGTGCCAGCAGCAAGGACTACGTAAGTGAGCAGTTCTTC,CASSKDYVSEQFF
TRBJ1-1,many,TRBV5-1,TRBD1,TGCGCCAGCAGCCCAAACACAGGGGGGAACACTGAAGCTTTCTTT,CASSPNTGGNTEAFF
TRBJ2-3,.,TRBV9,.,TGTGCCAGTGGGGCCGCCACAGATACGCAGTATTTT,CASGAATDTQYF
TRBJ2-3,few,TRBV19,.,TGTGCCAGTACCTCCCGACTAGTGTCCGATACGCAGTATTTT,CASTSRLVSDTQYF
TRBJ2-1,.,TRBV30,.,TGTGCCTGGAGTGTCAGCTCCGCGTACAATGAGCAGTTCTTC,CAWSVSSAYNEQFF
TRBJ2-7,.,TRBV5-6,.,TGTGCCAGCAGCCCCGGCAGACCCTACGAGCAGTACTTC,CASSPGRPYEQYF
TRBJ1-5,many,TRBV4-1,.,TGCGCCAGCAGCCAAGATCCCCCACCCGGACAGCCAGTGGATTTT,CASSQDPPPGQPVDF
TRBJ2-6,many,TRBV27,.,TGTGCCAGCAGAGACTCTGGGGCCAACGTCCTGACTTTC,CASRDSGANVLTF
TRBJ2-3,.,TRBV4-2,.,TGTGCCAGCAGCCAGCGTAAAACAGCCTCAGATACGCAGTATTTT,CASSQRKTASDTQYF
TRBJ2-3,many,TRBV28,TRBD1,TGTGCCAGCAGTGCCGGGACAGTGGTGTCCTATACGCAGTATTTT,CASSAGTVVSYTQYF
TRBJ2-7,many,TRBV28,TRBD1,TGTGCCAGCAGGTCCCCCGGGACAGGGGGCGCCGAGCAGTACTTC,CASRSPGTGGAEQYF
TRBJ2-7,few,TRBV29-1,.,TGCAGCGCTCGCAGGGTAGGCGACGAGCAGTACTTC,CSARRVGDEQYF
TRBJ2-7,many,TRBV4-1,TRBD2,TGCGCCAGCAGACCCGGCTGGACTAGCGTTTACGAGCAGTACTTC,CASRPGWTSVYEQYF
TRBJ2-5,.,TRBV29-1,.,TGCAGCATTCGGACAAATCAAGAGACCCAGTACTTC,CSIRTNQETQYF
TRBJ2-3,.,TRBV11-2,.,TGTGCCAGCAGCTTAATTCTAGGAGACTCGCAGTATTTT,CASSLILGDSQYF
TRBJ1-2,many,TRBV7-3,.,TGTGCCAGCAGCTTAACTGGGCCGTCGGCGAGTCCCTACACCTTC,CASSLTGPSASPYTF
TRBJ2-5,.,TRBV19,.,TGTGCCAGTAGTATGTTCACACAAGAGACCCAGTACTTC,CASSMFTQETQYF
TRBJ1-5,many,TRBV28,.,TGTGCCAGCAGTTTTTTCGCAGGGGAGGACAATCAGCCCCAGCATTTT,CASSFFAGEDNQPQHF
TRBJ2-7,many,TRBV20-1,TRBD2,TGCAGTGCCCCCGGGGAGGGCACCTACGAGCAGTACTTC,CSAPGEGTYEQYF